The 32 T cell receptor beta chains presented below share a single source sample, sequenced in a study of Graves' ophthalmopathy and Graves' hyperthyroidism. RNA transcripts yielded amplified TCR beta CDR3 regions. Second-round multiplex PCR came after a first-round RT-PCR that employed HTBI primers. TCRdb recomputed calls from the multiplex PCR reads with MiXCR, one row per CDR3 protein. The data show over a million distinct CDR3 sequences, with around a third seen just once and more than 9.5% held by the top ten. Sequenced: peripheral blood or thyroid tissue (not recorded which). Receptor source: an adult man with Graves' hyperthyroidism.

The gene calls are TRBV20-1 and TRBJ2-6; 7 bases match TRBD1. Losses at the gene ends were 1 base for V and 19 bases for J; bases not matched to a gene: 4. The CDR3 consists of 10 residues. The germline V gene has CDR1 DFQATT and CDR2 SNEGSKA (reference sequence). The CDR3 DNA is TGCAGTGCTAGAGCGGGACAGTCAACTTTC. Translation: CSARAGQSTF.

This clonotype has at least ten counts. The CDR3 sequence is CASSSYAGTGNEQYF. CDR3 nucleotides: TGTGCCAGCAGTTCATACGCCGGGACTGGAAACGAGCAGTACTTC. This chain joins TRBV7-2 and TRBJ2-7; possibly TRBD2 for D (6 bases). Deletions cut 6 bases from V and 5 bases from J, with 20 bases between. This CDR3 spans 15 amino acids. Germline assignment: CDR1 SGHTA and CDR2 FQGNSA.

The chain uses TRBV7-9 and TRBJ1-1, with D perhaps TRBD1 (5 bases). The V and J ends lost 5 bases and 1 base respectively, with 14 bases between them. Germline values: CDR1 SEHNR, CDR2 FQNEAQ (reference sequence). This CDR3 contains 15 residues. The chain's CDR3 is CASSPRDGGNTEAFF. The CDR3 DNA reads TGTGCCAGCAGCCCACGGGACGGGGGGAACACTGAAGCTTTCTTT. Complete variable domain (other parts from reference TRBV7-9 and TRBJ1-1): DTGVSQNPRHKITKRGQNVTFRCDPISEHNRLYWYRQTLGQGPEFLTYFQNEAQLEKSRLLSDRFSAERPKGSFSTLEIQRTEQGDSAMYLCASSPRDGGNTEAFFGQGTRLTVV.

About this clonotype: Since a much larger clone is just one base distant, this may be a read error. V is TRBV5-4 and J is TRBJ1-1, with a possible D match to TRBD1 (5 bases). This CDR3 is built from 14 residues. The germline gives CDR1 SGHNT, CDR2 YYREEE (reference sequence). Here the CDR3 reads CASSSAGLNTETFF. CDR3 bases: TGTGCCAGCAGCTCAGCAGGGCTGAACACTGAAACTTTCTTT.

This clonotype was detected many times. CDR3 sequence (DNA): TGTGCCAGCAGCGTAGGAGGGCGGGGCGAGCAGTACTTC. This codes for CASSVGGRGEQYF. V and J are TRBV9 and TRBJ2-7, with a tentative D call TRBD2 (6 bases). Trimming took 0 bases from V and 6 from J, leaving 10 bases between them. CDR1 and CDR2 (germline): SGDLS, YYNGEE. The CDR3 has 13 amino acids.

The chain couples TRBV25-1 to TRBJ2-7, with 8 bases that match TRBD2. Germline lookup yields CDR1 MGHDK and CDR2 SYGVNS. CDR3 length: 14 residues. V shed 10 bases and J 2 bases; nucleotides not matched to a gene: 10. CDR3 DNA: TGTGCCACCCGGGGGGGGCCCAACCCCTACGAGCAGTACTTC. Amino acids: CATRGGPNPYEQYF.

This chain connects TRBV19 to TRBJ1-1; no clear D. This CDR3 is built from 14 residues. Germline V gene sequence: CDR1 LNHDA, CDR2 SQIVND (reference sequence). V lost 5 bases to trimming and J lost 1 base, with 11 bases between them. CDR3 in DNA: TGTGCCAGTAGTCCCATGGCCGGGAACACTGAAGCTTTCTTT. Protein: CASSPMAGNTEAFF.

The chain has TRBV12-3 or TRBV12-4 and TRBJ2-5, with D possibly TRBD2 on 6 matching bases. The CDR3 runs to 16 residues. Trimming left V 8 bases short and J 5 bases short, with 24 bases between. The CDR3 sequence is CASAWAGGAGSETQYF. The CDR3 region has the DNA TGTGCCAGCGCTTGGGCAGGAGGGGCGGGGAGTGAGACCCAGTACTTC.

This clonotype showed up many times. The rearrangement joins TRBV20-1 to TRBJ1-5, with a tentative D call TRBD1 (5 bases). Germline-derived CDR1 and CDR2 are DFQATT and SNEGSKA (reference sequence). This CDR3 spans 16 amino acids. V was cut by 2 bases and J by 1 base, with 15 bases left in between. The CDR3 nucleotides read TGCAGTGCTAGACCTACGCTGAAGGGGAGCAATCAGCCCCAGCATTTT. It specifies CSARPTLKGSNQPQHF.

The table lists this clonotype with many counts. This chain links TRBV13 with TRBJ1-2, with D possibly TRBD1 on 6 matching bases. Per the germline V gene, CDR1 is PRHDT and CDR2 is FYEKMQ (reference sequence). The CDR3 is 13 residues long. The V end lost 5 bases, the J end lost 3 bases, and 10 bases lay between the germline ends. CDR3 in DNA: TGTGCCAGCAGCACCTGGACAGACTATGGCTACACCTTC. Its translation: CASSTWTDYGYTF.

The chain uses TRBV9 and TRBJ1-4; TRBD1 is a possible D gene (5 bases). This CDR3 region has 14 residues. CDR1 is SGDLS, CDR2 YYNGEE, per germline. Trimming pared 4 bases from V and 8 bases from J, leaving 15 bases between. The CDR3 loop is CASSLGPGLEKLFF. The CDR3 DNA follows: TGTGCCAGCAGCCTGGGACCCGGCCTGGAAAAACTGTTTTTT.

This chain links TRBV12-3 or TRBV12-4 with TRBJ1-1, with D uncertain. V dropped 6 bases and J dropped 0 bases, with 8 bases sitting between them. CDR3 length: 13 residues. The CDR3 here is CASRERLNTEAFF. The CDR3 nucleotides read TGTGCCAGCAGGGAGAGATTGAACACTGAAGCTTTCTTT.

This clonotype came up many times. CDR3 nucleotide sequence: TGTGCCAGCAGTGAAACACCGACCAGGGAGCGCTATATCGGCTACACCTTC. Its translation is CASSETPTRERYIGYTF. V and J are TRBV25-1 and TRBJ1-2, with D possibly being TRBD1 (5 bases). V was trimmed by 2 bases and J by 8 bases, leaving 24 bases between them. Per the germline V gene, CDR1 is MGHDK and CDR2 is SYGVNS. The CDR3 contains 17 residues.

This clonotype was observed a few times. The rearrangement joins TRBV28 to TRBJ1-2, with 8 bases matching TRBD1. The CDR3 is 16 residues long. V trimming: 4 bases; J trimming: 3 bases; junction bases outside the gene matches: 10. Looked up from germline, CDR1 is MDHEN and CDR2 is SYDVKM. The CDR3 region is CASSSWLDREDYGYTF. The CDR3 nucleotides are TGTGCCAGCAGTTCCTGGTTGGACAGGGAGGACTATGGCTACACCTTC.

Note on this clonotype: A much larger clonotype is one base distant, so this may be a read error. V is TRBV20-1 and J is TRBJ1-2; no firm D call. Germline CDR1 reads DFQATT; CDR2 reads SNEGSKA (reference sequence). CDR3 length: 16 amino acids. CDR3 residues: CSAGETPPGANYGYTF. The DNA of the CDR3 is TGCAGTGCTGGAGAGACCCCCCCTGGAGCTAACTATGGCTACACCTTC.

The CDR3 here is CASSLWGWDSPLHF. CDR3 coding DNA: TGTGCCAGCAGCCTTTGGGGATGGGATTCACCCCTCCACTTT. The chain recombines TRBV7-9 with TRBJ1-6; no definite D call. This CDR3 has 14 residues. V was cut by 5 bases and J by 8 bases, with 13 bases left in between. Germline V gene data show CDR1 as SEHNR and CDR2 as FQNEAQ (reference sequence).

Regarding this clonotype: This may arise from a read error, as a much more abundant clone is one base away. The V gene is TRBV20-1, the J gene TRBJ2-6; a possible D gene is TRBD2 (5 bases). Looked up from germline, CDR1 is DFQATT and CDR2 is SNEGSKA (reference sequence). V lost 8 bases and J lost 0, with 11 bases in between. This CDR3 region has 14 residues. The CDR3 is CSTVRDSGANVLTF. The CDR3 region has the DNA TGCAGTACAGTTCGGGACTCTGGGGCCAACGTCCTGACTTTC.

This clonotype has only a few counts. This chain uses TRBV24-1 with TRBJ2-2; D tentatively reads TRBD1 or TRBD2 (5 bases each). This CDR3 has 14 residues. Per germline, CDR1 KGHDR and CDR2 SFDVKD. Trimming removed 9 bases at V and 6 bases at J, with 16 bases between. The CDR3 region has the DNA TGTGCCACCCAGGGCAGGGCGGAGGCCGGGGAGCTGTTTTTT. Protein: CATQGRAEAGELFF.

This clonotype appeared a few times. The gene calls are TRBV29-1 and TRBJ1-2; D is perhaps TRBD1 (6 bases). In germline, CDR1 is SQVTM, CDR2 ANQGSEA. This CDR3 contains 12 residues. The ends were cut back, 4 bases at V and 7 bases at J, with 13 bases in the middle. CDR3 coding DNA: TGCAGCGTTGGATTGGGGGCCGGTGGCTACACCTTC. The encoded protein is CSVGLGAGGYTF.

This clonotype was recorded at least ten times. The chain links TRBV19 to TRBJ1-2; 9 nucleotides agree with TRBD1. The germline V gene encodes CDR1 LNHDA and CDR2 SQIVND (reference sequence). The CDR3 spans 15 residues. J lost 10 bases, V lost 5 bases, and 14 bases had no gene match. The CDR3 loop reads CASSPEGGQGMAYTF. CDR3 coding DNA: TGTGCCAGTAGTCCGGAAGGTGGACAGGGGATGGCCTACACCTTC.

A note on this clonotype: A clone one base away is much larger, so this may be a read error. This chain uses TRBV9 with TRBJ1-2; D gene unclear. Trimming cost V 6 bases and J 9 bases, with 12 bases left between them. Germline CDR1 and CDR2: SGDLS and YYNGEE. CDR3 length equals 11 residues. CDR3 nucleotide sequence: TGTGCCAGCATGCACGCAAACTGCTACACCTTC. It specifies CASMHANCYTF.

This clonotype was observed at least ten times. The rearrangement joins TRBV10-3 to TRBJ2-6; tentatively, D is TRBD2 (5 bases). The germline CDR1 and CDR2 sequences are ENHRY and SYGVKD. V lost 2 bases and J lost 2, with 13 bases in between. This CDR3 spans 17 amino acids. The CDR3 protein is CAISEDPRGTGANVLTF. The CDR3 bases are TGTGCCATCAGTGAGGACCCCCGGGGAACTGGGGCCAACGTCCTGACTTTC.

In this sample, this clonotype turned up many times. The chain is built from TRBV29-1 and TRBJ1-1; TRBD1 matches 8 bases. The V gene's germline CDR1 is SQVTM and CDR2 ANQGSEA. This CDR3 is built from 13 residues. V was clipped by 5 bases and J by 5 bases; unmatched bases: 7. CDR3 DNA: TGCAGCGTTTCGGGGACAGGAACAACTGAAGCTTTCTTT. It specifies CSVSGTGTTEAFF.

Ten or more counts support this clonotype. The rearrangement joins TRBV7-2 to TRBJ1-6, with TRBD1 identical over 7 bases. There are 16 residues in the CDR3. Losses at the gene ends were 5 bases for V and 2 bases for J; bases not matched to a gene: 6. The germline V gene encodes CDR1 SGHTA and CDR2 FQGNSA. The DNA for the CDR3 is TGTGCCAGCAGCAACCGGGACAGCCCCTATAATTCACCCCTCCACTTT. Its translation is CASSNRDSPYNSPLHF.

This clonotype was recorded a few times. One junction end does not reproduce the germline sequence, and a read error may be involved. The rearrangement uses TRBV7-7 and TRBJ2-7; possible D gene TRBD2, 6 bases. CDR3 length equals 13 residues. CDR1 is SSHAT and CDR2 is FNYEAQ in the germline V gene (reference sequence). The CDR3 region is CASSFRESYEQYF. As DNA, the CDR3 is TGTGCTAGCAGCTTCCGGGAGTCCTACGAGCAGTACTTC. The whole variable domain, filled in from reference TRBV7-7 and TRBJ2-7, reads GAGVSQSPRYKVTKRGQDVTLRCDPISSHATLYWYQQALGQGPEFLTYFNYEAQPDKSGLPSDRFSAERPEGSISTLTIQRTEQRDSAMYRCASSFRESYEQYFGPGTRLTVT.

The rearrangement links TRBV20-1 to TRBJ1-5; maybe TRBD1 (5 bases). CDR1 and CDR2 (germline): DFQATT, SNEGSKA (reference sequence). This CDR3 has 14 amino acids. The V gene lost 1 base and the J gene lost 4 bases, with 11 bases spanning the gap. The CDR3 DNA is TGCAGTGCTAGAGGCCACCAGGGAAATCAGCCCCAGCATTTT. This encodes CSARGHQGNQPQHF.

The chain is built from TRBV29-1 and TRBJ2-7; D possibly corresponds to TRBD1 (5 bases). The length of the CDR3 is 13 residues. V was clipped by 2 bases and J by 2 bases, with 10 bases between them. Germline assignment: CDR1 SQVTM and CDR2 ANQGSEA. The CDR3 nucleotides are TGCAGCGTTGAAACAGGTCCTACCTACGAGCAGTACTTC. It translates to CSVETGPTYEQYF.

In nucleotides, the CDR3 is TGTGCCAGTACCCCACAGGGAGGGGAATACGAGCAGTACTTC. Its protein product is CASTPQGGEYEQYF. This rearrangement joins TRBV19 to TRBJ2-7, with D maybe TRBD2 (7 bases). Germline CDR1 and CDR2: LNHDA and SQIVND (reference sequence). The CDR3 spans 14 residues. Between the trimmed V and J ends, which lost 7 bases and 4 bases, there was a span of 17 bases. Using reference TRBV19 and TRBJ2-7 for the parts outside the CDR3, the full variable domain is DGGITQSPKYLFRKEGQNVTLSCEQNLNHDAMYWYRQDPGQGLRLIYYSQIVNDFQKGDIAEGYSVSREKKESFPLTVTSAQKNPTAFYLCASTPQGGEYEQYFGPGTRLTVT.

This clonotype was picked up many times. This rearrangement joins TRBV19 to TRBJ1-2, with 7 bases matching TRBD1. Trimming took 9 bases from V and 2 from J; bases not matched to a gene: 9. The CDR3 runs 14 residues. Germline values: CDR1 LNHDA, CDR2 SQIVND (reference sequence). The CDR3 is CASSSRDRNYGYTF. CDR3 nucleotides: TGTGCCAGCAGCTCCCGGGACAGAAACTATGGCTACACCTTC.

This clonotype has only a few counts. The chain uses TRBV6-5 and TRBJ2-5, with D possibly TRBD1 on 6 matching bases. The CDR3 totals 16 residues. V was shortened by 6 bases and J by 5 bases, with 22 bases between the two germline ends. The germline CDR1 and CDR2 sequences are MNHEY and SVGAGI. The chain's CDR3 is CASSPRFIQGRETQYF. Here the CDR3 DNA reads TGTGCCAGCAGCCCACGCTTTATACAGGGAAGGGAGACCCAGTACTTC.

This clonotype was detected ten times or more. This chain links TRBV10-3 with TRBJ1-1; TRBD1 might be the D (6 bases). Germline loops: CDR1 ENHRY, CDR2 SYGVKD. The CDR3 spans 15 residues. Between the trimmed V and J ends, which lost 6 bases and 0 bases, there was a span of 14 bases. The CDR3 DNA is TGTGCCATCAGCAAAGGGGGGACGATGAACACTGAAGCTTTCTTT. It encodes CAISKGGTMNTEAFF.

This rearrangement joins TRBV9 to TRBJ1-1, with 7 bases lining up with TRBD1. This CDR3 contains 15 residues. Losses at the gene ends were 1 base for V and 3 bases for J; bases not matched to a gene: 6. From germline, CDR1 is SGDLS and CDR2 YYNGEE. The CDR3 loop reads CASSVKSGGHTEAFF. CDR3 DNA sequence: TGTGCCAGCAGCGTAAAGTCAGGGGGGCACACTGAAGCTTTCTTT.